This record concerns one T cell receptor (beta chain) sequence. The sample comes from a study of blood T cell repertoires in COVID-19. The overall study: Samples of COVID-19 (acute and convalescent) were obtained from the United States, Italy and Spain.

The method was immunoSEQ multiplex PCR; TCRdb's version includes in-frame clones alone and lacks a portion of them. The profile covers approximately 97,000 clones, with 65% to 90% appearing a single time and about 19% taken by the ten largest. The CDR3 is 15 residues long. V shed 6 bases, J shed 4 bases, and the junction held 6 bases outside the gene matches. Germline V gene lookup returns CDR1 MNHEY and CDR2 SVGAGI. The V gene is TRBV6-5, the J gene TRBJ1-5, with 10 bases aligning to TRBD1. The sequenced sample was peripheral blood. This TCR came from a woman of 80 years or more with acute or convalescent COVID-19. In nucleotides, the CDR3 is TGTGCCAGCAGGCCGGGACAGGGGAATAATCAGCCCCAGCATTTT. It is translated as CASRPGQGNNQPQHF.